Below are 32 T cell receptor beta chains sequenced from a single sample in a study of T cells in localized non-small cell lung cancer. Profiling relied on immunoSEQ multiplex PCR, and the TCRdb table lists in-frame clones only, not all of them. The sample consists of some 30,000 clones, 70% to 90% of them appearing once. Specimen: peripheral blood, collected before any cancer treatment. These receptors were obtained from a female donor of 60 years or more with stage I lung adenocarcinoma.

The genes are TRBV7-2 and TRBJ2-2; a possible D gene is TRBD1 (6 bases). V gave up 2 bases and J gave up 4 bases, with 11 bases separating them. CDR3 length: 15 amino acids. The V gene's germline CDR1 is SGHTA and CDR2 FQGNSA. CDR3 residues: CASSLQGPGTGELFF. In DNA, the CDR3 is TGTGCCAGCAGCTTACAGGGGCCCGGCACCGGGGAGCTGTTTTTT. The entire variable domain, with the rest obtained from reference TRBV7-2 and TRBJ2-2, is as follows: GAGVSQSPSNKVTEKGKDVELRCDPISGHTALYWYRQSLGQGLEFLIYFQGNSAPDKSGLPSDRFSAERTGGSVSTLTIQRTQQEDSAVYLCASSLQGPGTGELFFGEGSRLTVL.

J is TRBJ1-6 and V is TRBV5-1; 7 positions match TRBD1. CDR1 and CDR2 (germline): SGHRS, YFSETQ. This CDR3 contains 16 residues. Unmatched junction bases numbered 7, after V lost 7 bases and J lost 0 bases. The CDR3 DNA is TGCGCCAGCTCGAGGGGGCAGAGCTCCTATAATTCACCCCTCCACTTT. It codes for CASSRGQSSYNSPLHF. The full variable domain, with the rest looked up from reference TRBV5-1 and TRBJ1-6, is KAGVTQTPRYLIKTRGQQVTLSCSPISGHRSVSWYQQTPGQGLQFLFEYFSETQRNKGNFPGRFSGRQFSNSRSEMNVSTLELGDSALYLCASSRGQSSYNSPLHFGNGTRLTVT.

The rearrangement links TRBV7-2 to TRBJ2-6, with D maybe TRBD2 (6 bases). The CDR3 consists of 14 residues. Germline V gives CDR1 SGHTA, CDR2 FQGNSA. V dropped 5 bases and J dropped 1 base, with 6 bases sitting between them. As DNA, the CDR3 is TGTGCCAGCAGCGGGGGGTCTGGGGCCAACGTCCTGACTTTC. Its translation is CASSGGSGANVLTF.

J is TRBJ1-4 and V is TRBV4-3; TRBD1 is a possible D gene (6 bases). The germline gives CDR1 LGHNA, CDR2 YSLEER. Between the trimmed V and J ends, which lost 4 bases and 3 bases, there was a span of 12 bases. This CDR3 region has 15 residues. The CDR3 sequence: CASSPDRRSNEKLFF. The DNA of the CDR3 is TGCGCCAGCAGCCCCGACAGGAGATCTAATGAAAAACTGTTTTTT.

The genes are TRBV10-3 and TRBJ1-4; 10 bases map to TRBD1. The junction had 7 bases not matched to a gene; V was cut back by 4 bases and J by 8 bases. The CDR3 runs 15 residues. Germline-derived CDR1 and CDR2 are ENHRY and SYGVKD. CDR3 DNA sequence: TGTGCCATCAGTGTCACCGGGACAGGGGAGGAAAAACTGTTTTTT. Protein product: CAISVTGTGEEKLFF.

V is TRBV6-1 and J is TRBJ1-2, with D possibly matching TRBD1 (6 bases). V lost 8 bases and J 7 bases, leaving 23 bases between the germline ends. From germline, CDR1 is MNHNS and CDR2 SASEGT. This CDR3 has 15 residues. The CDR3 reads CASGNHQGSAGGYTF. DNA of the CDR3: TGTGCCAGCGGAAATCACCAGGGGTCGGCAGGTGGCTACACCTTC.

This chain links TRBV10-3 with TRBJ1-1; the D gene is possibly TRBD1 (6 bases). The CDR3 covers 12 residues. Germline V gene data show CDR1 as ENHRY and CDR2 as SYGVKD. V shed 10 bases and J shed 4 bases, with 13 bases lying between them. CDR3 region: CATLKGGTEAFF. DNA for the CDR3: TGTGCCACCCTCAAGGGGGGCACTGAAGCTTTCTTT.

The CDR3 region is CASGLGQNTDTQYF. The CDR3 DNA reads as TGTGCTAGTGGTTTGGGACAGAACACAGATACGCAGTATTTT. V usage is TRBV12-5 and J usage is TRBJ2-3, with a tentative D call TRBD1 (5 bases). This CDR3 is 14 amino acids long. V was pared by 1 base and J by 2 bases, with 7 bases between. Germline V gene sequence: CDR1 LGHNT, CDR2 FRNRAP.

The chain's CDR3 is CASSLGQGAGGDTQYF. The CDR3 DNA reads TGTGCCAGTAGCCTCGGACAGGGGGCGGGAGGAGATACGCAGTATTTT. This sequence joins TRBV19 and TRBJ2-3, with 11 bases matching TRBD1. Germline CDR1 LNHDA, CDR2 SQIVND (reference sequence). The CDR3 covers 16 residues. J lost 5 bases, V lost 6 bases, and 10 bases had no gene match.

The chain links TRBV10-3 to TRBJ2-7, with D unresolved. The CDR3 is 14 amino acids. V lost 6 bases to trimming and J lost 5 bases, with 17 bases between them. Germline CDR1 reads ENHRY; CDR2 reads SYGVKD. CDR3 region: CAISVLGGRNEQYF. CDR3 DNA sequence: TGTGCCATCAGCGTACTGGGCGGAAGGAACGAGCAGTACTTC.

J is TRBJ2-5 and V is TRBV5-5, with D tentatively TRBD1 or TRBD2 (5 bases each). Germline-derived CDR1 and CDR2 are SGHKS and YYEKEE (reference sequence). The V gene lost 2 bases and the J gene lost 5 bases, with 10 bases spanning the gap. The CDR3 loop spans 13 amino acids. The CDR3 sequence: CASSFGGEETQYF. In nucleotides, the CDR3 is TGTGCCAGCAGCTTTGGGGGTGAGGAGACCCAGTACTTC.

The CDR3 bases are TGTGCCATCATGGGTGGGGACAGGGACGAGCAGTACTTC. Encoded protein: CAIMGGDRDEQYF. V usage is TRBV10-3 and J usage is TRBJ2-7, with 9 positions matching TRBD1. The V gene's germline CDR1 is ENHRY and CDR2 SYGVKD. The CDR3 is 13 residues long. V was clipped by 7 bases and J by 5 bases; unmatched bases: 6.

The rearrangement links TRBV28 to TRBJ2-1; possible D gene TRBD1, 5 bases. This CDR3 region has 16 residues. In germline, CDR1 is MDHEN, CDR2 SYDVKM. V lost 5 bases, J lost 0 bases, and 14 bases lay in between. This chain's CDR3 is CASSTWTRSSYNEQFF. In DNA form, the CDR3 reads TGTGCCAGCAGTACCTGGACAAGGAGCTCCTACAATGAGCAGTTCTTC.

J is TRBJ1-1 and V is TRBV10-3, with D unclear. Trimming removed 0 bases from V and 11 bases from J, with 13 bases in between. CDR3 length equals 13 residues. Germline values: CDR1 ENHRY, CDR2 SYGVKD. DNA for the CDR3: TGTGCCATCAGTGAGTCCTCCCCAGCGGTCGCTTTCTTT. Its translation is CAISESSPAVAFF.

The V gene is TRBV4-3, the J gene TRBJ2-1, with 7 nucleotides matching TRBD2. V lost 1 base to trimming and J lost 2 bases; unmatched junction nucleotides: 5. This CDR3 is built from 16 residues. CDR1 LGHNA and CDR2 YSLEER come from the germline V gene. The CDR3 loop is CASSQVVGTTYNEQFF. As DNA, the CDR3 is TGCGCCAGCAGCCAAGTTGTCGGGACTACCTACAATGAGCAGTTCTTC.

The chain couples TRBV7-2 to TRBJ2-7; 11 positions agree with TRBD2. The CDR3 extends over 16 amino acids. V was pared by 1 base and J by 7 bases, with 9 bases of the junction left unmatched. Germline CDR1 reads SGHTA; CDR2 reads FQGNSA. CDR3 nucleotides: TGTGCCAGCAGCTTAGAGGGGACTAGCGGAGTTCTGGAGCAGTACTTC. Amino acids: CASSLEGTSGVLEQYF.

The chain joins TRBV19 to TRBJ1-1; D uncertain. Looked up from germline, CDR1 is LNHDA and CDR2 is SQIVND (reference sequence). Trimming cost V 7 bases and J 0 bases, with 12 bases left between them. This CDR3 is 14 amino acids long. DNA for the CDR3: TGTGCCAGTATCTACTTTGGGGTGAACACTGAAGCTTTCTTT. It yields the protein CASIYFGVNTEAFF. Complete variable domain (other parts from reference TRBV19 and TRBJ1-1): DGGITQSPKYLFRKEGQNVTLSCEQNLNHDAMYWYRQDPGQGLRLIYYSQIVNDFQKGDIAEGYSVSREKKESFPLTVTSAQKNPTAFYLCASIYFGVNTEAFFGQGTRLTVV.

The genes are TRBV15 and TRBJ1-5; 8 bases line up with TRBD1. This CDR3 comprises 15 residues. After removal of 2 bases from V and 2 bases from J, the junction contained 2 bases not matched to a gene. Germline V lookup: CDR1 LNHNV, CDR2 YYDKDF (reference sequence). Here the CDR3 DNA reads TGTGCCACCAGCAGACAGGGGGCAGGCAATCAGCCCCAGCATTTT. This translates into CATSRQGAGNQPQHF.

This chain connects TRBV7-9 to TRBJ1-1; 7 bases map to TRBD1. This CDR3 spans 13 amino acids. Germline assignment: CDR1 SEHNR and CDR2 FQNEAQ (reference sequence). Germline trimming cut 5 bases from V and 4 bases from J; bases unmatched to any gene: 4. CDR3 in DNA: TGTGCCAGCAGCCGAGGGGACAGCACTGAAGCTTTCTTT. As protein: CASSRGDSTEAFF.

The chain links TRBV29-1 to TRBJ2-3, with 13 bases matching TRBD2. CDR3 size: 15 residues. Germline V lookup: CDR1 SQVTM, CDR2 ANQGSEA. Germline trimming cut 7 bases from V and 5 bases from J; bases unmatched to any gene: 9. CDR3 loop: CSGRGLAGAGDTQYF. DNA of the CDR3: TGCAGCGGTCGCGGACTAGCGGGAGCCGGAGATACGCAGTATTTT.

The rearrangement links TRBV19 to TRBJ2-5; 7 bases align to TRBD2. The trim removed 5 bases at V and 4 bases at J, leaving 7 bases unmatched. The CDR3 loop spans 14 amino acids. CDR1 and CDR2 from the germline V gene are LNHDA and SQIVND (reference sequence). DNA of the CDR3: TGTGCCAGTAGTCTCCGGGGCGGGAGAGAGACCCAGTACTTC. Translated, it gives CASSLRGGRETQYF.

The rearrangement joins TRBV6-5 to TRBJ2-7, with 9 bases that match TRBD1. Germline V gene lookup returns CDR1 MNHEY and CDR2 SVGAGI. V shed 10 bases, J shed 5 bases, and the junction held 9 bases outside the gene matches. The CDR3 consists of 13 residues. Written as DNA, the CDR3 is TGTGCCATCATGGGTGGGGACAGGGACGAGCAGTACTTC. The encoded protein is CAIMGGDRDEQYF.

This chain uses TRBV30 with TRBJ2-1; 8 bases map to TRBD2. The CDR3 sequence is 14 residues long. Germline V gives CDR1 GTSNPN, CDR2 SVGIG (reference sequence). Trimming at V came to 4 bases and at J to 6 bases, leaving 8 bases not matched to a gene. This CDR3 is CAWNTLAASNEQFF. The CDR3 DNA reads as TGTGCCTGGAACACACTAGCGGCGAGCAATGAGCAGTTCTTC. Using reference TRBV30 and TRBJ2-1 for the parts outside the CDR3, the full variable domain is SQTIHQWPATLVQPVGSPLSLECTVEGTSNPNLYWYRQAAGRGLQLLFYSVGIGQISSEVPQNLSASRPQDRQFILSSKKLLLSDSGFYLCAWNTLAASNEQFFGPGTRLTVL.

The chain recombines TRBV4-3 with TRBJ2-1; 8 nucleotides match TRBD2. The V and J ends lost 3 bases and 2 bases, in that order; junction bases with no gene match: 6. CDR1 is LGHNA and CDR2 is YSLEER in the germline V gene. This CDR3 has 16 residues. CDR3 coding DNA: TGCGCCAGCAGCCACGAGACTAGCGCTCCCTACAATGAGCAGTTCTTC. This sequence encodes CASSHETSAPYNEQFF.

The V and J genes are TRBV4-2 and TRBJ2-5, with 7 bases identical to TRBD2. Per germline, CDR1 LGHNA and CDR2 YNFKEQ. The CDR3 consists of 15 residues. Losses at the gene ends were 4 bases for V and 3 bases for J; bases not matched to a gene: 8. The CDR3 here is CASSPRTRGEETQYF. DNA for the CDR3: TGTGCCAGCAGCCCGCGGACTAGGGGAGAAGAGACCCAGTACTTC.

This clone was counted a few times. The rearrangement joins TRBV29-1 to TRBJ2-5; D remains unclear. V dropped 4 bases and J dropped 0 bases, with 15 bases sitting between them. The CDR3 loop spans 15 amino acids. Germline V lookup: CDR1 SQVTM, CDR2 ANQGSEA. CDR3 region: CSVAGTRNNQETQYF. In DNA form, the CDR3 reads TGCAGCGTTGCGGGCACCAGGAACAACCAAGAGACCCAGTACTTC. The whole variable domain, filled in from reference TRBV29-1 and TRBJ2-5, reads SAVISQKPSRDICQRGTSLTIQCQVDSQVTMMFWYRQQPGQSLTLIATANQGSEATYESGFVIDKFPISRPNLTFSTLTVSNMSPEDSSIYLCSVAGTRNNQETQYFGPGTRLLVL.

CDR3 sequence: CASSGTGGSGANVLTF. CDR3 in DNA: TGTGCCAGCAGCGGGACAGGGGGCTCTGGGGCCAACGTCCTGACTTTC. This chain links TRBV2 with TRBJ2-6, with TRBD1 matching 11 bases. Germline trimming cut 6 bases from V and 0 bases from J; bases unmatched to any gene: 1. The CDR3 has 16 amino acids. CDR1 is SNHLY, CDR2 FYNNEI, per germline.

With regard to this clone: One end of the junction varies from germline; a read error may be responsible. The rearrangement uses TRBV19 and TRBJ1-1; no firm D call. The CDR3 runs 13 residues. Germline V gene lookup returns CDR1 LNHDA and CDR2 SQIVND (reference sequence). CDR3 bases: TGTGGCAGTAGTAGGGCCAAGGAGACTGAAGCTTTCTTT. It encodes CGSSRAKETEAFF.

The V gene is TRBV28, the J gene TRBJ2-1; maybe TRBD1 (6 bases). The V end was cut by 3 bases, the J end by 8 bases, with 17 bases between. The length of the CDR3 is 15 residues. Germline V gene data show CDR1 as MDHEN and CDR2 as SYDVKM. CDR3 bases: TGTGCCAGCAGTTTTTCCTCGCCCAGGGGATATGAGCAGTTCTTC. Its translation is CASSFSSPRGYEQFF.

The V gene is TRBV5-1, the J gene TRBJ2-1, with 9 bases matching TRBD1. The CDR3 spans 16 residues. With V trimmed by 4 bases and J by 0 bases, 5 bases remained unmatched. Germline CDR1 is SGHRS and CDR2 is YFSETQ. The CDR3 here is CASSAQGASSYNEQFF. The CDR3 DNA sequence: TGCGCCAGCAGCGCACAGGGGGCGAGCTCCTACAATGAGCAGTTCTTC. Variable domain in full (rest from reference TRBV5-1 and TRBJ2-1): KAGVTQTPRYLIKTRGQQVTLSCSPISGHRSVSWYQQTPGQGLQFLFEYFSETQRNKGNFPGRFSGRQFSNSRSEMNVSTLELGDSALYLCASSAQGASSYNEQFFGPGTRLTVL.

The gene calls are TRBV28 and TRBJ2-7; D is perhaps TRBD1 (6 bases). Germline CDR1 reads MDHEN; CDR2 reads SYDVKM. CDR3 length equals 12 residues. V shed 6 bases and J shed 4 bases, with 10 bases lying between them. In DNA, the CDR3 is TGTGCCAGCAGACAGGGCCCATACGAGCAGTACTTC. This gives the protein CASRQGPYEQYF.

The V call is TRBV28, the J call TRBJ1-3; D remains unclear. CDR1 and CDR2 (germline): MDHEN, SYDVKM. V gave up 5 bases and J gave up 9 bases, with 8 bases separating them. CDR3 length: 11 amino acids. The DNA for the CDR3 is TGTGCCAGCAGTCGGGAGGCCACCATATATTTT. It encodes CASSREATIYF.